Below, 2 T cell receptor beta chains from the same sample are listed, as sequenced in a study of T-cell reconstitution after alpha-beta-depleted transplantation in children. Notes on the study in general: One year post-transplant, T-cell counts and diversity were largely derived from T cells produced anew.

Their specific antigens are unknown. Preparation of the TCRbeta library was carried out with unique molecular identifiers. Using its own MiXCR run on the PCR reads, TCRdb lists one record per CDR3 protein. In the table there are approximately 300,000 distinct CDR3 sequences, almost 8% of which are singletons. This specimen consisted of peripheral blood, obtained 360 days after TCRalphabeta/CD19-depleted stem cell transplant. These receptors were taken from a female patient aged 2-9 years who had a stem cell transplant for Fanconi anemia, so the T cells may come from the graft donor.

This chain joins TRBV28 and TRBJ2-1; D may be TRBD2 (5 bases). Germline V CDR1 and CDR2: MDHEN, SYDVKM. This CDR3 has 16 amino acids. Trimming removed 7 bases at V and 5 bases at J, with 21 bases between. CDR3 bases: TGTGCCAGCAATTACTATACTGGGGTGAGGGACAATGAGCAGTTCTTC. Translation: CASNYYTGVRDNEQFF.

This clonotype has a count of ten or more. This sequence joins TRBV12-3 or TRBV12-4 and TRBJ1-2; a weak D match, TRBD1 (6 bases). The V gene lost 5 bases and the J gene lost 4 bases, with 14 bases spanning the gap. The CDR3 is 14 amino acids. The DNA for the CDR3 is TGTGCCAGCAGTCCAGGACAGTCGAGCTATGGCTACACCTTC. Translated: CASSPGQSSYGYTF.